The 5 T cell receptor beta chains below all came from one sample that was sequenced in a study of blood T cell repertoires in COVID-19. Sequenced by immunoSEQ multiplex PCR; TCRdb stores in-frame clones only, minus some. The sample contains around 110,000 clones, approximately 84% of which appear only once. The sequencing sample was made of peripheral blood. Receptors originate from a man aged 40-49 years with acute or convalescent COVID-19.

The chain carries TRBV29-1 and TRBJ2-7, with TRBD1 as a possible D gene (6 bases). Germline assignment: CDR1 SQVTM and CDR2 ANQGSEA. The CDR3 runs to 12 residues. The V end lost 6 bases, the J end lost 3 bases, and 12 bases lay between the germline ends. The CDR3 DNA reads TGCAGCGTCCGGGACATTCTCTACGAGCAGTACTTC. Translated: CSVRDILYEQYF.

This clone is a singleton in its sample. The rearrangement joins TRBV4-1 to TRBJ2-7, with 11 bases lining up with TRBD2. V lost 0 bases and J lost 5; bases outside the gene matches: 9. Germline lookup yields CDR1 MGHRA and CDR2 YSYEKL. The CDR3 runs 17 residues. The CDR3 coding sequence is TGCGCCAGCAGCCAAGATTCGGAACTAGCGGGAGTGGACGAGCAGTACTTC. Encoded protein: CASSQDSELAGVDEQYF.

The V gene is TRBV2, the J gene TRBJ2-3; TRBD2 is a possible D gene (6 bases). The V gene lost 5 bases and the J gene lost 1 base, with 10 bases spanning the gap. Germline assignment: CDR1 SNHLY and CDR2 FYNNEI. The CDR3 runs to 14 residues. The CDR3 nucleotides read TGTGCCAGCAGTAGCGGCGGGGGCACAGATACGCAGTATTTT. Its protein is CASSSGGGTDTQYF.

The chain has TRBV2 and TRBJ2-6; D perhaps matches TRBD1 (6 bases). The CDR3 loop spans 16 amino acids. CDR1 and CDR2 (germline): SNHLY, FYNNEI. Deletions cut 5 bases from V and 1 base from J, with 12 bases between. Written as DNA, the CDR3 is TGTGCCAGCAGTAGACAGGAGACGTCTGGGGCCAACGTCCTGACTTTC. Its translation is CASSRQETSGANVLTF.

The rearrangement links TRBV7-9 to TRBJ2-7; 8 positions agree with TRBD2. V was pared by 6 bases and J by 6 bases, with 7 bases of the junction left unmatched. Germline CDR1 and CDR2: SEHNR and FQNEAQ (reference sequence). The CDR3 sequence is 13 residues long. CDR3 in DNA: TGTGCCAGCAGTCGACCAACTAGCGGCGAGCAGTACTTC. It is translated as CASSRPTSGEQYF.